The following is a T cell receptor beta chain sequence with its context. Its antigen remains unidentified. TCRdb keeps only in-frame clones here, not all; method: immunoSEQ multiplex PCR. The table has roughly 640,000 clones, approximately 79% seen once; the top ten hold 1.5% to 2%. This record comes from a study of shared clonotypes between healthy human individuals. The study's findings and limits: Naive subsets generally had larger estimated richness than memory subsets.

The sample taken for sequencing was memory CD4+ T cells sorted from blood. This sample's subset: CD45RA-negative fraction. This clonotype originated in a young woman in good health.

The DNA of the CDR3 is TGTGCCAGCGCCAACGGCCCTAGCGGGATTAACGGGGAGCTGTTTTTT. Amino acid sequence: CASANGPSGINGELFF. The chain is built from TRBV27 and TRBJ2-2; TRBD2 matches 9 bases. The CDR3 has 16 residues. Germline assignment: CDR1 MNHEY and CDR2 SMNVEV (reference sequence). After removal of 8 bases from V and 7 bases from J, the junction contained 14 bases not matched to a gene.